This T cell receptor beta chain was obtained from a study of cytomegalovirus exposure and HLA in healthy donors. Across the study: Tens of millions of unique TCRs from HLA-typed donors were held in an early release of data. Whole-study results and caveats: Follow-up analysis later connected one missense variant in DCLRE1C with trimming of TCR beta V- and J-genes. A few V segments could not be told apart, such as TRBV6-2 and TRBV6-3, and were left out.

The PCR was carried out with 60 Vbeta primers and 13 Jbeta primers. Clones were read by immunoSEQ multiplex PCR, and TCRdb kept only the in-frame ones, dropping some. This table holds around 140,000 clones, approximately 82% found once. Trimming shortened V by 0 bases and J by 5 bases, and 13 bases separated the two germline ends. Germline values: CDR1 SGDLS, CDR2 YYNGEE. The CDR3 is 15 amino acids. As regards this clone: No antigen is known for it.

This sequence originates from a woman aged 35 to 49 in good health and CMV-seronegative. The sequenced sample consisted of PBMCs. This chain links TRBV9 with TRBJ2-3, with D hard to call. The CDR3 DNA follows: TGTGCCAGCAGCGTAGCGGCAGGTTCACAAGATACGCAGTATTTT. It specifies CASSVAAGSQDTQYF.